This T cell receptor beta chain was captured by sequencing in a study of T-cell reconstitution after alpha-beta-depleted transplantation in children. This clonotype occurred many times. The V end was cut by 0 bases, the J end by 1 base, with 12 bases between. This CDR3 is built from 15 residues. Germline CDR1 and CDR2: DFQATT and SNEGSKA (reference sequence). TCRbeta library preparation incorporated unique molecular identifiers. From the PCR reads, TCRdb called clonotypes with MiXCR, one entry per CDR3 protein. Altogether about 110,000 distinct CDR3 sequences are present, 10% being singletons, with the ten largest covering approximately 7.9%.

The sample in question was PBMCs from the stem cell graft donor, obtained from the stem cell graft. The genes are TRBV20-1 and TRBJ1-1, with D perhaps matching TRBD1 (6 bases). This sequence was found in a human donor who donated a stem cell graft to a child with acute lymphoblastic leukemia. Written as DNA, the CDR3 is TGCAGTGCTAGAGAGAAGGAGACAGGGAACACTGAAGCTTTCTTT. It encodes CSAREKETGNTEAFF.